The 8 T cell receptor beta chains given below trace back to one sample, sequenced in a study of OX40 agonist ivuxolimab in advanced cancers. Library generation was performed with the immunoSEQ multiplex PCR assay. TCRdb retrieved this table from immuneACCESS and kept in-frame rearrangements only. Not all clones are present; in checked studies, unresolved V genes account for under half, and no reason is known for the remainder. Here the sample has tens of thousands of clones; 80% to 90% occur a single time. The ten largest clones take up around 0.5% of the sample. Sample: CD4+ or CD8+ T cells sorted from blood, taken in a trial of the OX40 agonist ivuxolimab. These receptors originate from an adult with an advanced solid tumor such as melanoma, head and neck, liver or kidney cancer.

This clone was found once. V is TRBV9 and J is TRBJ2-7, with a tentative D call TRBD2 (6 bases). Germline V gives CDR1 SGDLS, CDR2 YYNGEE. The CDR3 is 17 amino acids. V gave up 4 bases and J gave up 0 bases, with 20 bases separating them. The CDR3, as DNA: TGTGCCAGCAGCCCACAGATCCCCCTAGCGCGCTCCTACGAGCAGTACTTC. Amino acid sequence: CASSPQIPLARSYEQYF.

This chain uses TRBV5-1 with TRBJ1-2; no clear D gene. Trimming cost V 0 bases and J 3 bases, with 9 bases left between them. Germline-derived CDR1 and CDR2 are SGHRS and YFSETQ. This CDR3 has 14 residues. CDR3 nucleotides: TGCGCCAGCAGCTTGGGGCAATTGGACTATGGCTACACCTTC. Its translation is CASSLGQLDYGYTF. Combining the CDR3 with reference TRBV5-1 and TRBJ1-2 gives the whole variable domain KAGVTQTPRYLIKTRGQQVTLSCSPISGHRSVSWYQQTPGQGLQFLFEYFSETQRNKGNFPGRFSGRQFSNSRSEMNVSTLELGDSALYLCASSLGQLDYGYTFGSGTRLTVV.

The CDR3 DNA reads TGTGCCAGCAGCAATGACAGGGCCAATGAGCAGTTCTTC. Its translation is CASSNDRANEQFF. V usage is TRBV6-1 and J usage is TRBJ2-1; 7 nucleotides line up with TRBD1. CDR1 is MNHNS, CDR2 SASEGT, per germline. The CDR3 is made up of 13 amino acids. V shed 6 bases, J shed 6 bases, and the junction held 5 bases outside the gene matches.

The chain's CDR3 is CASSTGTGKNEKLFF. In DNA form, the CDR3 reads TGTGCCAGCAGCACCGGGACAGGGAAGAATGAAAAACTGTTTTTT. This chain joins TRBV28 and TRBJ1-4, with 9 bases that match TRBD1. The CDR3 is 15 residues long. V was pared by 6 bases and J by 5 bases, with 7 bases of the junction left unmatched. Germline values: CDR1 MDHEN, CDR2 SYDVKM.

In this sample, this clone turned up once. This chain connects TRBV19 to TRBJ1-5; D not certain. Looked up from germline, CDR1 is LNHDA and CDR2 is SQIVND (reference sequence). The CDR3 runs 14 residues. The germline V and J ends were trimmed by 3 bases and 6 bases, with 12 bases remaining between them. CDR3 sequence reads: CASSILPPGQPQHF. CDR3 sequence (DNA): TGTGCCAGTAGTATCTTGCCTCCTGGTCAGCCCCAGCATTTT.

Here the CDR3 DNA reads TGTGCCAGCAGCTGGGACAGGGGGACCGGGGAGCTGTTTTTT. Translation gives CASSWDRGTGELFF. The chain employs TRBV5-4 and TRBJ2-2; 11 bases map to TRBD1. This CDR3 has 14 residues. After removal of 3 bases from V and 5 bases from J, the junction contained 0 bases not matched to a gene. The germline CDR1 and CDR2 sequences are SGHNT and YYREEE (reference sequence).

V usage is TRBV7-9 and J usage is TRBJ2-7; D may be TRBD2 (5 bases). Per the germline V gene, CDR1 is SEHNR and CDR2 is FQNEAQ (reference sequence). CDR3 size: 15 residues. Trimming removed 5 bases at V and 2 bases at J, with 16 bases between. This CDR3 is CASSPLRGAAYEQYF. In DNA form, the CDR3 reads TGTGCCAGCAGCCCTCTCCGGGGAGCCGCCTACGAGCAGTACTTC.

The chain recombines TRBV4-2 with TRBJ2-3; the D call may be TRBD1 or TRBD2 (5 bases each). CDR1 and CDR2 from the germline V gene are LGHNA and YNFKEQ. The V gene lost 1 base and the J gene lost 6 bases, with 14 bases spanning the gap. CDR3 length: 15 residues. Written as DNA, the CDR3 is TGTGCCAGCAGCCAAGGACAGTCCGGGATCGATACGCAGTATTTT. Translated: CASSQGQSGIDTQYF.